Included here is one TCR beta chain sequence, with context. No antigen is known for it. Using a J-beta primer mix together with a sample-barcoded 5' primer, a second PCR was run for 7 to 11 cycles. TCRdb passed the 5' RACE reads through MiXCR, listing each CDR3 protein once. The sample carries approximately 900,000 distinct CDR3 sequences, almost 30% recorded once. CDR3 length equals 14 residues. The V and J ends lost 5 bases and 3 bases, in that order; junction bases with no gene match: 4. Germline CDR1 reads SGHVS; CDR2 reads FQNEAQ. This sample is drawn from a study of blood T cells in healthy people across ages. Study-wide findings and caveats: Roughly linear declines in TCR beta diversity per million T cells occurred with age.

Another study also made use of these data, one on T cells of mothers and their children.

The rearrangement uses TRBV7-8 and TRBJ1-5; 7 bases agree with TRBD1. Sequencing was performed on blood. This clonotype originated in a woman between 40 and 55 years old in good health. This CDR3 reads CASSPQGPNQPQHF. CDR3 coding DNA: TGTGCCAGCAGCCCACAGGGGCCCAATCAGCCCCAGCATTTT.